This entry features one T cell receptor beta chain sequence. This specimen comes from a study of blood T cell repertoires in COVID-19. Authors' processing steps: From reference gene primer amplification, estimates of nucleated cell counts were derived. Profiling relied on immunoSEQ multiplex PCR, and the TCRdb table lists in-frame clones only, not all of them. V and J calls plus clone size are reproduced from that table; the DNA served to infer D and trimming. The data show some 190,000 clones, 82% seen once. Germline V lookup: CDR1 SGHDT, CDR2 YYEEEE. J lost 8 bases, V lost 1 base, and 7 bases had no gene match. This CDR3 is 14 amino acids long.

This clonotype was sampled from an elderly woman with active or convalescent COVID-19. Sequencing used peripheral blood. The chain recombines TRBV5-6 with TRBJ1-2; 8 bases map to TRBD1. This CDR3 reads CASSLPGTGQGYTF. Here the CDR3 DNA reads TGTGCCAGCAGCTTGCCGGGGACAGGCCAAGGCTACACCTTC.